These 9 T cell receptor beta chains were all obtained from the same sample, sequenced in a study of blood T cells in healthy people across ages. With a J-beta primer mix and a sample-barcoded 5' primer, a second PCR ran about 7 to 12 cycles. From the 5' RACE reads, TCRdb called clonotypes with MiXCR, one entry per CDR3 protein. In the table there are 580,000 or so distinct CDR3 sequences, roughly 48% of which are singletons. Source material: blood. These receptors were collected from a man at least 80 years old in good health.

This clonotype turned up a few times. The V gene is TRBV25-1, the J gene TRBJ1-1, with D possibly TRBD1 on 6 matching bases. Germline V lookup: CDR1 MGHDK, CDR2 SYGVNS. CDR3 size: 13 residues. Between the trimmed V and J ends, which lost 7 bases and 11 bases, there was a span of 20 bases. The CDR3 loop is CASTKGVGGSAFF. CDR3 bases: TGTGCCAGCACCAAAGGGGTAGGGGGGTCGGCTTTCTTT.

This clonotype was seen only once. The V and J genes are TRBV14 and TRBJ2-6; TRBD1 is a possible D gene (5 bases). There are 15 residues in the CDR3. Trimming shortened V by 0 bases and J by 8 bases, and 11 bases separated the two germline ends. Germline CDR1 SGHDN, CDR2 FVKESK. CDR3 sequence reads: CASSQERTSTNVLTF. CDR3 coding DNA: TGTGCCAGCAGCCAAGAAAGGACAAGCACCAACGTCCTGACTTTC.

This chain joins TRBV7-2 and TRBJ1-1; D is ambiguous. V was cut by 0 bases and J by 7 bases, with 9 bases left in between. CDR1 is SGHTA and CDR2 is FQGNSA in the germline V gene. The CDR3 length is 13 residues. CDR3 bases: TGTGCCAGCAGCTTAGCTCGCGACTATGAAGCTTTCTTT. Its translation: CASSLARDYEAFF. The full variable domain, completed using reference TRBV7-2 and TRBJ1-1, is GAGVSQSPSNKVTEKGKDVELRCDPISGHTALYWYRQSLGQGLEFLIYFQGNSAPDKSGLPSDRFSAERTGGSVSTLTIQRTQQEDSAVYLCASSLARDYEAFFGQGTRLTVV.

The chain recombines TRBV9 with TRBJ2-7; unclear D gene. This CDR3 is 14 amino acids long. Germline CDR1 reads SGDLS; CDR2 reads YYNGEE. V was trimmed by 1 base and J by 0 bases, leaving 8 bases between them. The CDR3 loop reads CASSVRQNSYEQYF. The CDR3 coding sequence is TGTGCCAGCAGCGTACGGCAGAACTCCTACGAGCAGTACTTC.

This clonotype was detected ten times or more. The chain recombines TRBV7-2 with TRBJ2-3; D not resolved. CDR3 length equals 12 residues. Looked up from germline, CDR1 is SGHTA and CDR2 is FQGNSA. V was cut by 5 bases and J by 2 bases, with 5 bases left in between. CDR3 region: CASSGPTDTQYF. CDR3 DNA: TGTGCCAGCAGCGGCCCCACAGATACGCAGTATTTT.

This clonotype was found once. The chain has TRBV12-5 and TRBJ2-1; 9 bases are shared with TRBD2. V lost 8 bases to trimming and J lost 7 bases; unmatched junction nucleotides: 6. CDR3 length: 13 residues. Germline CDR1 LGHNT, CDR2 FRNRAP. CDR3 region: CASTTSGGNEQFF. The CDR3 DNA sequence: TGTGCTAGTACGACGAGCGGGGGGAATGAGCAGTTCTTC.

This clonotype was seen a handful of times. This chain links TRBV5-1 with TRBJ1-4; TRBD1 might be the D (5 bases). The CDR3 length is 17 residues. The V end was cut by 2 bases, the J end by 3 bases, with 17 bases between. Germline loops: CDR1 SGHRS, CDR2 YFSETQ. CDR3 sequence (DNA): TGCGCCAGCAGCTTCAGAAGGGGCGGTGCACCTAATGAAAAACTGTTTTTT. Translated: CASSFRRGGAPNEKLFF.

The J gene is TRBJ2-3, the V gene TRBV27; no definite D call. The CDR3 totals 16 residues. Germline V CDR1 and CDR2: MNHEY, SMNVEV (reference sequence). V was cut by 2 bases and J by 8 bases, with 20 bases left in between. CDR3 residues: CASSLTRRLTAPTQYF. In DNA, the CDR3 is TGTGCCAGCAGTTTAACTCGGCGTCTCACGGCACCTACGCAGTATTTT.

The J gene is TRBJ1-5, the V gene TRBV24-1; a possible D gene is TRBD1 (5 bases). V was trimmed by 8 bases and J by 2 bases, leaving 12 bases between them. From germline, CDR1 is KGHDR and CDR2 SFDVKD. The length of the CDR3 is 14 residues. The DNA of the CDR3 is TGTGCCACCATGCACGGGGGTGGCAATCAGCCCCAGCATTTT. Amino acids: CATMHGGGNQPQHF.